This T cell receptor (beta chain) appears in the sequencing data of a study of OX40 agonist ivuxolimab in advanced cancers. Overall study context: Cohort: 75% to 90% men, mean age about 60, aged roughly 23 to 90. Checkpoint inhibitors had been given previously to under 50% of patients.

Produced via immunoSEQ multiplex PCR; TCRdb's table is partial and in-frame only. The sample shows 48,000 or so clones, around 83% of them seen only once. Of note for this clone: Antigen specificity is unknown.

CDR1 and CDR2 from the germline V gene are SNHLY and FYNNEI. CDR3 length: 13 residues. V lost 2 bases and J 6 bases, leaving 8 bases between the germline ends. General study results and limits: Low normalized T-cell clonal expansion was also seen in some nonresponders. Mean expanded clone counts were higher in CD8+ than CD4+ T cells.

The chain has TRBV2 and TRBJ2-1, with D tentatively TRBD1 or TRBD2 (5 bases each). This receptor was identified in an adult with an advanced solid tumor such as melanoma, head and neck, liver or kidney cancer. Sequenced here: CD4+ or CD8+ T cells sorted from blood, sampled in a trial of the OX40 agonist ivuxolimab. CDR3 sequence reads: CASSEWDPNEQFF. The DNA for the CDR3 is TGTGCCAGCAGTGAATGGGACCCCAATGAGCAGTTCTTC.